These 25 T cell receptor beta chains were sequenced from one sample in a study of multiple sclerosis patients with progressive multifocal leukoencephalopathy. Produced via immunoSEQ multiplex PCR; TCRdb's table is partial and in-frame only. The sample consists of tens of thousands of clones, 80% to 95% of them appearing once. Described time point: before natalizumab initiation. Sequenced input: PBMCs. These receptors were collected from a man aged 25-45 years with multiple sclerosis.

CDR3 loop: CASSATWTGAYEQYF. In DNA form, the CDR3 reads TGTGCCAGCAGTGCGACATGGACAGGGGCCTACGAGCAGTACTTC. The J gene is TRBJ2-7, the V gene TRBV11-2; 9 nucleotides line up with TRBD1. With V trimmed by 6 bases and J by 2 bases, 8 bases remained unmatched. CDR1 is SGHAT and CDR2 is FQNNGV in the germline V gene. The length of the CDR3 is 15 residues.

The chain is built from TRBV4-3 and TRBJ2-5, with D maybe TRBD1 (6 bases). The J call is uncertain, as TRBJ2-7 better fits the DNA end. The CDR3 extends over 16 amino acids. Germline V lookup: CDR1 LGHNA, CDR2 YSLEER. For the CDR3, the DNA is TGCGCCAGCAGCCAAGAGGGGAGCAGGGGCTTCTACGAGCAGTACTTC. Translation: CASSQEGSRGFYEQYF.

The chain joins TRBV10-3 to TRBJ1-3; possibly TRBD1 for D (5 bases). The V end lost 6 bases, the J end lost 0 bases, and 12 bases lay between the germline ends. This CDR3 spans 15 amino acids. Germline V gene lookup returns CDR1 ENHRY and CDR2 SYGVKD. The CDR3 region has the DNA TGTGCCATCAGGACAGAATCCCTCTCTGGAAACACCATATATTTT. Residues: CAIRTESLSGNTIYF.

This chain connects TRBV6-6 to TRBJ2-7; D is unclear. CDR3 size: 12 residues. Trimming cost V 6 bases and J 4 bases, with 10 bases left between them. CDR1 MNHNY and CDR2 SVGAGI come from the germline V gene (reference sequence). The CDR3 sequence: CASSQARYEQYF. The CDR3 DNA is TGTGCCAGCAGCCAGGCTAGGTACGAGCAGTACTTC.

The rearrangement joins TRBV19 to TRBJ2-6, with a possible D match to TRBD1 (5 bases). CDR1 and CDR2 (germline): LNHDA, SQIVND (reference sequence). V was shortened by 4 bases and J by 0 bases, with 7 bases between the two germline ends. This CDR3 has 15 amino acids. The CDR3 DNA reads as TGTGCCAGTAGTACTGACAGCTCTGGGGCCAACGTCCTGACTTTC. It specifies CASSTDSSGANVLTF.

The chain has TRBV4-3 and TRBJ1-3; 8 positions agree with TRBD1. The CDR3 runs 16 residues. Germline V gene lookup returns CDR1 LGHNA and CDR2 YSLEER. V lost 1 base, J lost 4 bases, and 6 bases stayed unmatched. The CDR3 DNA reads TGCGCCAGCAGCCAAGCGCAGGGGGCCGGGGGAAACACCATATATTTT. Its protein is CASSQAQGAGGNTIYF.

The V and J genes are TRBV7-2 and TRBJ2-1; 10 nucleotides agree with TRBD2. V trimming: 0 bases; J trimming: 8 bases; junction bases outside the gene matches: 4. Germline CDR1 is SGHTA and CDR2 is FQGNSA. The CDR3 extends over 15 amino acids. CDR3 sequence (DNA): TGTGCCAGCAGCTTAGCCGCTAGCGGGAGAGATGAGCAGTTCTTC. The encoded protein is CASSLAASGRDEQFF.

This clone has only one observation. V gene TRBV2 combines with J gene TRBJ2-5; tentative D call: TRBD2 (6 bases). The V and J ends lost 2 bases and 5 bases respectively, with 9 bases between them. The CDR3 sequence is 13 residues long. Germline values: CDR1 SNHLY, CDR2 FYNNEI. CDR3 sequence (DNA): TGTGCCAGCAGTGAATTGGAGGGGGAGACCCAGTACTTC. The encoded protein is CASSELEGETQYF.

The V and J genes are TRBV4-1 and TRBJ1-5, with 7 bases that match TRBD1. CDR3 length equals 15 residues. V was pared by 3 bases and J by 0 bases, with 2 bases of the junction left unmatched. Germline lookup yields CDR1 MGHRA and CDR2 YSYEKL. The CDR3 DNA follows: TGCGCCAGCAGCCAGGGACAGATTAGCAATCAGCCCCAGCATTTT. Amino acids: CASSQGQISNQPQHF.

This clone occurred once. The chain links TRBV5-1 to TRBJ2-3, with TRBD2 matching over 9 bases. CDR1 is SGHRS and CDR2 is YFSETQ in the germline V gene. The CDR3 covers 17 residues. With V trimmed by 1 base and J by 2 bases, 8 bases remained unmatched. CDR3 amino acids: CASSLIVAGGPTDTQYF. CDR3 nucleotides: TGCGCCAGCAGCTTGATCGTGGCGGGAGGGCCCACAGATACGCAGTATTTT.

V usage is TRBV10-3 and J usage is TRBJ1-1, with TRBD1 matching over 9 bases. After removal of 10 bases from V and 8 bases from J, the junction contained 14 bases not matched to a gene. This CDR3 spans 14 amino acids. CDR1 ENHRY and CDR2 SYGVKD come from the germline V gene. The CDR3 region is CATEARTGETEAFF. The DNA for the CDR3 is TGTGCCACGGAGGCCAGGACAGGGGAGACCGAAGCTTTCTTT.

The chain is built from TRBV7-2 and TRBJ2-2; 7 bases line up with TRBD1. V shed 7 bases, J shed 1 base, and the junction held 9 bases outside the gene matches. The germline V gene has CDR1 SGHTA and CDR2 FQGNSA. The CDR3 loop spans 16 amino acids. The CDR3 reads CASTPQTGRNTGELFF. Written as DNA, the CDR3 is TGTGCCAGCACCCCCCAGACAGGGCGGAACACCGGGGAGCTGTTTTTT.

This chain joins TRBV7-2 and TRBJ2-4, with D possibly TRBD2 on 7 matching bases. V was clipped by 1 base and J by 8 bases, with 18 bases between them. Germline lookup yields CDR1 SGHTA and CDR2 FQGNSA. The CDR3 loop spans 16 amino acids. In DNA form, the CDR3 reads TGTGCCAGCAGCTTAGTTCGTGGGGGGGGCAGGGACATTCAGTACTTC. Amino acid sequence: CASSLVRGGGRDIQYF.

Turning to this clone: In the same sample, other DNA sequences code for this CDR3. This chain joins TRBV4-1 and TRBJ1-4; D unclear. CDR3 size: 16 residues. Germline assignment: CDR1 MGHRA and CDR2 YSYEKL. Trimming removed 5 bases from V and 8 bases from J, with 21 bases in between. Here the CDR3 DNA reads TGCGCCAGCAGCTTCCCCCCACGCCTTCGGGAGGAAAAACTGTTTTTT. Protein product: CASSFPPRLREEKLFF.

This chain uses TRBV27 with TRBJ2-7; no firm D call. From germline, CDR1 is MNHEY and CDR2 SMNVEV (reference sequence). Trimming cost V 3 bases and J 5 bases, with 14 bases left between them. There are 14 residues in the CDR3. The CDR3 nucleotides read TGTGCCAGCAGTTTTCTGGGCGCCCAGAACGAGCAGTACTTC. Protein product: CASSFLGAQNEQYF.

The chain couples TRBV21-1 to TRBJ1-2; the table's TRBD1 call for D was not verified on the DNA. TRBV21-1 is noted as a pseudogene. The length of the CDR3 is 17 residues. CDR3 nucleotides: TGTGCCAGCAGCATCTTCATACGGGACAGTGGACACTATGGCTACACCTTC. Protein: CASSIFIRDSGHYGYTF.

For this clone: The junction does not match germline at one end; this may be a read error. The chain has TRBV4-1 and TRBJ2-1, with 7 bases that match TRBD2. The CDR3 length is 13 residues. The germline V gene encodes CDR1 MGHRA and CDR2 YSYEKL. The CDR3 spells CASSQLREVDEIF. CDR3 coding DNA: TGCGCCAGCAGCCAACTACGGGAGGTGGATGAGATCTTC.

This chain uses TRBV5-4 with TRBJ2-3, with a weak D call TRBD2 (7 bases). V was trimmed by 3 bases and J by 8 bases, leaving 25 bases between them. The germline gives CDR1 SGHNT, CDR2 YYREEE (reference sequence). The CDR3 spans 17 residues. This CDR3 is CASSYITSAAEGGTQYF. The CDR3 bases are TGTGCCAGCAGCTATATTACTAGCGCGGCCGAGGGGGGTACGCAGTATTTT. The full variable domain, completed using reference TRBV5-4 and TRBJ2-3, is ETGVTQSPTHLIKTRGQQVTLRCSSQSGHNTVSWYQQALGQGPQFIFQYYREEENGRGNFPPRFSGLQFPNYSSELNVNALELDDSALYLCASSYITSAAEGGTQYFGPGTRLTVL.

This clone occurred once. At one end, the junction sequence differs from germline, possibly due to a read error. Different DNA sequences within this sample yield the same CDR3. The chain combines TRBV20-1 with TRBJ1-1; D call uncertain. CDR1 and CDR2 (germline): DFQATT, SNEGSKA (reference sequence). The CDR3 extends over 11 amino acids. The CDR3 spells CSAKASTEAFF. The CDR3 DNA reads as TGCAGTGCTAAGGCCTCGACTGAAGCTTTTTTT.

This clone appeared once. The chain joins TRBV27 to TRBJ1-5; unclear D gene. V was pared by 2 bases and J by 11 bases, with 13 bases between. The CDR3 has 13 amino acids. Germline values: CDR1 MNHEY, CDR2 SMNVEV (reference sequence). CDR3 DNA: TGTGCCAGCAGTTTAATAGGAAGCAAGGCCCAGCATTTT. It encodes CASSLIGSKAQHF.

This clone was detected once. This chain uses TRBV6-1 with TRBJ1-5, with 7 bases matching TRBD1. Trimming removed 6 bases from V and 2 bases from J; junction bases left unmatched: 7. The CDR3 loop spans 15 amino acids. CDR1 is MNHNS, CDR2 SASEGT, per germline. This chain's CDR3 is CASRFRGTGNQPQHF. In nucleotides, the CDR3 is TGTGCCAGCAGATTCAGGGGGACCGGCAATCAGCCCCAGCATTTT.

This rearrangement joins TRBV29-1 to TRBJ1-1; D unclear. CDR1 SQVTM and CDR2 ANQGSEA come from the germline V gene. This CDR3 comprises 10 residues. Trimming removed 4 bases at V and 3 bases at J, with 3 bases between. The CDR3: CSVGHTEAFF. The CDR3 coding sequence is TGCAGCGTTGGCCACACTGAAGCTTTCTTT. Based on the CDR3 plus reference TRBV29-1 and TRBJ1-1, the full variable domain is SAVISQKPSRDICQRGTSLTIQCQVDSQVTMMFWYRQQPGQSLTLIATANQGSEATYESGFVIDKFPISRPNLTFSTLTVSNMSPEDSSIYLCSVGHTEAFFGQGTRLTVV.

The chain couples TRBV6-1 to TRBJ2-7; perhaps D is TRBD1 or TRBD2 (5 bases each). The CDR3 runs to 14 residues. The V gene lost 7 bases and the J gene lost 5 bases, with 18 bases spanning the gap. CDR1 and CDR2 from the germline V gene are MNHNS and SASEGT. The chain's CDR3 is CASKDNPRGDEQYV. Written as DNA, the CDR3 is TGTGCCAGCAAAGACAACCCTCGAGGGGACGAGCAGTACGTC.

The V and J genes are TRBV29-1 and TRBJ2-7; D might be TRBD2 (5 bases). The germline V gene has CDR1 SQVTM and CDR2 ANQGSEA. The CDR3 spans 13 residues. V was cut by 4 bases and J by 4 bases, with 14 bases left in between. This CDR3 is CSVGLVSGYEQYF. DNA for the CDR3: TGCAGCGTTGGTTTGGTGTCGGGGTACGAGCAGTACTTC.

V usage is TRBV6-5 and J usage is TRBJ2-3; D is tentatively TRBD1 or TRBD2 (6 bases each). Germline V gene lookup returns CDR1 MNHEY and CDR2 SVGAGI. The CDR3 covers 14 residues. The V and J ends lost 3 bases and 2 bases respectively, with 9 bases between them. In nucleotides, the CDR3 is TGTGCCAGCAGTTATGGGGGGCTCACAGATACGCAGTATTTT. It translates to CASSYGGLTDTQYF.